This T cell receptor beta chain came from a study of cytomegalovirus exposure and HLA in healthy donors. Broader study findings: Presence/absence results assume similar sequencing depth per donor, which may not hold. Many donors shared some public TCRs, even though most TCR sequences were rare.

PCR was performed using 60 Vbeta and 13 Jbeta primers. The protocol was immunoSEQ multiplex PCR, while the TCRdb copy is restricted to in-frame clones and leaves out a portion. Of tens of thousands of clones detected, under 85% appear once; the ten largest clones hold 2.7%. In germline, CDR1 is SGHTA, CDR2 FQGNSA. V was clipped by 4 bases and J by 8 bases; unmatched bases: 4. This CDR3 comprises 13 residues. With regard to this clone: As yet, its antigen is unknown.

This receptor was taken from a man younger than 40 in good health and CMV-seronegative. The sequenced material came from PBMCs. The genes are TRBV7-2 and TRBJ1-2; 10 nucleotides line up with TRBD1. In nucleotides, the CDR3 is TGTGCCAGCAGCTCGGGACAGGGGATGGGCTACACCTTC. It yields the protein CASSSGQGMGYTF.